The present TCR beta chain was sequenced within a study of cytomegalovirus exposure and HLA in healthy donors. Study in general: Among the approximately 410 genotyped donors, 65% to 90% were placed in the Caucasian-associated ancestry cluster.

CDR3 length: 15 residues. CDR1 is SGHKS, CDR2 YYEKEE, per germline (reference sequence). Trimming cost V 1 base and J 1 base, with 8 bases left between them. PCR amplification relied on 60 Vbeta primers (plus 13 Jbeta primers). Using immunoSEQ multiplex PCR, the repertoire was profiled, and TCRdb retains in-frame clones only, with some absent. The sample carries some 97,000 clones, approximately 73% recorded once. The receptor's source is a woman between 50 and 59 years old in good health and CMV-seropositive. The chain is built from TRBV5-5 and TRBJ2-2; D perhaps matches TRBD2 (5 bases). Specimen: PBMCs. CDR3 in DNA: TGTGCCAGCAGCTTGTGGAGGCTGAACACCGGGGAGCTGTTTTTT. The encoded protein is CASSLWRLNTGELFF.